One sample yielded the 14 T cell receptor beta chains listed below, sequenced in a study of cytotoxic CD8 clonotypes in ibrutinib-treated CLL. The data were produced by immunoSEQ multiplex PCR, yet TCRdb's version contains in-frame clones alone and is incomplete. The sample lists approximately 120,000 clones, about 58% occurring once. Source: PBMCs, taken after 24 months of ibrutinib treatment. All receptors derive from a human donor with chronic lymphocytic leukemia.

Here the CDR3 reads CASSLDHPSQPQHF. The CDR3 DNA reads as TGTGCCAGCAGCTTAGACCATCCCTCTCAGCCCCAGCATTTT. The gene calls are TRBV7-9 and TRBJ1-5; no firm D call. This CDR3 spans 14 amino acids. Germline V gene sequence: CDR1 SEHNR, CDR2 FQNEAQ (reference sequence). V was pared by 1 base and J by 6 bases, with 10 bases between.

The chain uses TRBV5-1 and TRBJ1-2, with a tentative D call TRBD1 (5 bases). This CDR3 has 13 amino acids. Between the trimmed V and J ends, which lost 0 bases and 8 bases, there was a span of 11 bases. The V gene's germline CDR1 is SGHRS and CDR2 YFSETQ. The chain's CDR3 is CASSLVEGQGYTF. CDR3 bases: TGCGCCAGCAGCTTGGTAGAGGGGCAGGGCTACACCTTC.

V and J are TRBV9 and TRBJ2-4, with D perhaps matching TRBD1 (6 bases). Trimming took 0 bases from V and 8 from J, leaving 12 bases between them. Germline V gene lookup returns CDR1 SGDLS and CDR2 YYNGEE. The CDR3 consists of 14 residues. The CDR3 coding sequence is TGTGCCAGCAGCGTAGAGCCGGGACAAGACATTCAGTACTTC. Its protein product is CASSVEPGQDIQYF. Complete variable domain (other parts from reference TRBV9 and TRBJ2-4): DSGVTQTPKHLITATGQRVTLRCSPRSGDLSVYWYQQSLDQGLQFLIQYYNGEERAKGNILERFSAQQFPDLHSELNLSSLELGDSALYFCASSVEPGQDIQYFGAGTRLSVL.

This clone has more than one count but fewer than ten. The chain links TRBV5-1 to TRBJ2-2; 7 nucleotides match TRBD1. The trim removed 4 bases at V and 6 bases at J, leaving 9 bases unmatched. This CDR3 spans 15 amino acids. From germline, CDR1 is SGHRS and CDR2 YFSETQ. CDR3 sequence (DNA): TGCGCCAGCAGCGATTGGGACAGAGGGCCCGGGGAGCTGTTTTTT. Protein sequence: CASSDWDRGPGELFF.

This chain links TRBV2 with TRBJ2-7; no definite D call. The CDR3 contains 13 residues. Germline V gene lookup returns CDR1 SNHLY and CDR2 FYNNEI. Trimming cost V 6 bases and J 2 bases, with 11 bases left between them. CDR3 region: CASSLEAAYEQYF. The DNA for the CDR3 is TGTGCCAGCAGCCTTGAGGCCGCCTACGAGCAGTACTTC.

This chain joins TRBV7-6 and TRBJ1-3; D is ambiguous. V was pared by 1 base and J by 2 bases, with 9 bases between. This CDR3 is built from 15 residues. Germline loops: CDR1 SGHVS, CDR2 FNYEAQ. CDR3 residues: CASSLEERPGNTIYF. DNA of the CDR3: TGTGCCAGCAGCTTAGAGGAGAGGCCTGGAAACACCATATATTTT.

This clone was found a few times. The chain is built from TRBV30 and TRBJ2-2; D is perhaps TRBD2 (5 bases). The germline V gene has CDR1 GTSNPN and CDR2 SVGIG (reference sequence). The CDR3 contains 14 residues. V lost 0 bases, J lost 4 bases, and 9 bases lay in between. The DNA for the CDR3 is TGTGCCTGGAGTGTACTGGAGGCCACCGGGGAGCTGTTTTTT. Translating gives CAWSVLEATGELFF.

The genes are TRBV28 and TRBJ2-7; no definite D call. CDR1 and CDR2 from the germline V gene are MDHEN and SYDVKM. There are 10 residues in the CDR3. The V and J ends lost 6 bases and 3 bases respectively, with 3 bases between them. CDR3 residues: CASSLYEQYF. The CDR3 coding sequence is TGTGCCAGCAGCCTCTACGAGCAGTACTTC.

This clone was observed a few times. This chain joins TRBV5-4 and TRBJ2-7, with D unclear. The CDR3 consists of 14 residues. Germline CDR1 reads SGHNT; CDR2 reads YYREEE (reference sequence). With 0 bases removed from V and 5 bases from J, the gap between germline ends came to 12 bases. This CDR3 reads CASSLGEAYHEQYF. For the CDR3, the DNA is TGTGCCAGCAGCTTGGGTGAGGCCTACCACGAGCAGTACTTC.

The chain uses TRBV27 and TRBJ2-1, with 9 bases fitting TRBD1. This CDR3 has 17 amino acids. Unmatched junction bases numbered 8, after V lost 3 bases and J lost 2 bases. Germline loops: CDR1 MNHEY, CDR2 SMNVEV (reference sequence). CDR3: CASSFPMGDRAYNEQFF. The DNA for the CDR3 is TGTGCCAGCAGTTTCCCTATGGGGGACAGGGCCTACAATGAGCAGTTCTTC.

V usage is TRBV7-3 and J usage is TRBJ2-2; D gene uncertain. Trimming removed 4 bases at V and 6 bases at J, with 6 bases between. Looked up from germline, CDR1 is SGHTA and CDR2 is FQGTGA. The CDR3 consists of 12 residues. The CDR3 reads CASSWMSGELFF. The CDR3 bases are TGTGCCAGCAGCTGGATGTCCGGGGAGCTGTTTTTT.

The chain recombines TRBV18 with TRBJ1-4, with TRBD1 as a possible D gene (5 bases). This CDR3 is built from 15 residues. Looked up from germline, CDR1 is KGHSH and CDR2 is LQKENI. Trimming stripped 1 base from V and 6 bases from J, with 12 bases between. The CDR3 reads CASSPRGRSDEKLFF. For the CDR3, the DNA is TGTGCCAGCTCACCACGGGGGAGGTCGGATGAAAAACTGTTTTTT.

This clone was picked up a small number of times. The J gene is TRBJ2-1, the V gene TRBV7-9, with no clear D. The length of the CDR3 is 12 residues. Trimming left V 5 bases short and J 7 bases short, with 9 bases between. Per the germline V gene, CDR1 is SEHNR and CDR2 is FQNEAQ (reference sequence). The CDR3 sequence is CASSPGGNEQFF. The DNA for the CDR3 is TGTGCCAGCAGCCCGGGTGGGAATGAGCAGTTCTTC.

The chain has TRBV5-1 and TRBJ2-7, with D unresolved. CDR3 length: 14 amino acids. CDR1 and CDR2 (germline): SGHRS, YFSETQ. The germline V and J ends were trimmed by 2 bases and 0 bases, with 9 bases remaining between them. The DNA of the CDR3 is TGCGCCAGCAGCTTAGGCGGTGACTCCTACGAGCAGTACTTC. Translating gives CASSLGGDSYEQYF.